This is a list of T cell receptor beta chains from one sample in a study of blood T cell repertoires in COVID-19. Libraries were prepared by immunoSEQ multiplex PCR; TCRdb keeps only in-frame clonotypes and omits some of them. This sample has more than 70,000 clones, with roughly 90% found just once. The sequencing sample was made of peripheral blood. The receptors come from an elderly man with active or convalescent COVID-19. Each CDR3 is given with its conserved first and last residue. Each record gives: V gene, J gene, CDR3 protein.

>TRBV7-2|TRBJ2-3
CASSLNLAGFTDTQYF
>TRBV6-1|TRBJ2-3
CASSEAVEGADTQYF
>TRBV5-1|TRBJ1-1
CASSQQGNAEAFF
>TRBV3-1/TRBV3-2|TRBJ1-6
CASSARQGSNSPLHF
>TRBV7-2|TRBJ2-1
CASSPRFRAGAEQFF
>TRBV2|TRBJ1-1
CASRGVRTTEAFF
>TRBV11-2|TRBJ1-2
CASSLDPNYGYTF
>TRBV18|TRBJ2-1
CASSPPVEGPIYNEQFF
>TRBV9|TRBJ2-3
CASSVGTSGSTDTQYF
>TRBV7-9|TRBJ1-2
CASSLAVGAENYGYTF
>TRBV19|TRBJ1-4
CASSLQGGVAPWNEKLFF
>TRBV6-6|TRBJ2-3
CASSSTREAQYF
>TRBV11-3|TRBJ2-5
CASSLRQEETQYF
>TRBV5-4|TRBJ2-7
CASSFGTGAYYEQYF
>TRBV10-2|TRBJ2-1
CASSEWGGGADNEQFF